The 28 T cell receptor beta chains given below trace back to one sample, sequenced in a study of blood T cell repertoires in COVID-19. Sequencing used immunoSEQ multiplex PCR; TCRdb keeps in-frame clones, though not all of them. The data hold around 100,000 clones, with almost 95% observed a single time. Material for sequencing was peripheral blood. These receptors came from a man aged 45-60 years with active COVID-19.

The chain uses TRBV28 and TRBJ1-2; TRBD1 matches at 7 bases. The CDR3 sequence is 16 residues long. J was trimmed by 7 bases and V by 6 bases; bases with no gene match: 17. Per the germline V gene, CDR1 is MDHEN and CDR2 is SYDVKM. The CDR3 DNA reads TGTGCCAGCAGCTCTACCAGGAGAGGGGGCGAGCGTGGCTACACCTTC. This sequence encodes CASSSTRRGGERGYTF.

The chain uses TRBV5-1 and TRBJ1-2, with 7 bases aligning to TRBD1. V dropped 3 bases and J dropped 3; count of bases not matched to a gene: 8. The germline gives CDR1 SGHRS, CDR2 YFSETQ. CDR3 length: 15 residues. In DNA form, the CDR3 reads TGCGCCAGCAGCTGGACGGGACAGAACTACTATGGCTACACCTTC. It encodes CASSWTGQNYYGYTF.

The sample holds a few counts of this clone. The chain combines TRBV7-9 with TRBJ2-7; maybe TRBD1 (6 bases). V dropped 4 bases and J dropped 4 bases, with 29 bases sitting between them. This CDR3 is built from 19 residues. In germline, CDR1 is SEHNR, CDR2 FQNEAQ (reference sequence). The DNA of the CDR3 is TGTGCCAGCAGCTATATAGGGCCCACCAGGGGCATCTGGGCGTACGAGCAGTACTTC. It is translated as CASSYIGPTRGIWAYEQYF.

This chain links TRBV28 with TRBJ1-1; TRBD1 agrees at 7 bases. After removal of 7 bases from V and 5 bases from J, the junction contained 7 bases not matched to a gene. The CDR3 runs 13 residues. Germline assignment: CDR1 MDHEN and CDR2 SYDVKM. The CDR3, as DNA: TGTGCCAGCAAGCAGGGGGGAAGAACTGAAGCTTTCTTT. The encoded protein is CASKQGGRTEAFF.

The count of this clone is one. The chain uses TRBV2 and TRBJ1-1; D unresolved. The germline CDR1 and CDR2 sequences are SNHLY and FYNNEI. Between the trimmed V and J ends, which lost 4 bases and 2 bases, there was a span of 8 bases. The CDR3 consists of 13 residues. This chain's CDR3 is CASSVTYNTEAFF. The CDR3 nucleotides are TGTGCCAGCAGTGTAACCTATAACACTGAAGCTTTCTTT.

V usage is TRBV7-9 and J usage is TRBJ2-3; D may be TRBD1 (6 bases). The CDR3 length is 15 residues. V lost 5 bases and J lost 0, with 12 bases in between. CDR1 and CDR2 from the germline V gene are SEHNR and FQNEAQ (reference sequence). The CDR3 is CASSLDQGSTDTQYF. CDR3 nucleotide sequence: TGTGCCAGCAGCCTCGATCAGGGGAGCACAGATACGCAGTATTTT.

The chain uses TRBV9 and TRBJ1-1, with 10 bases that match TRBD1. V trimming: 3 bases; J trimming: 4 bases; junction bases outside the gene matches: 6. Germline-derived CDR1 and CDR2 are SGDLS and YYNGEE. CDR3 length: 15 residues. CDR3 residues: CASSAKTGGGTEAFF. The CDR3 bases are TGTGCCAGCAGCGCCAAGACAGGGGGCGGCACTGAAGCTTTCTTT.

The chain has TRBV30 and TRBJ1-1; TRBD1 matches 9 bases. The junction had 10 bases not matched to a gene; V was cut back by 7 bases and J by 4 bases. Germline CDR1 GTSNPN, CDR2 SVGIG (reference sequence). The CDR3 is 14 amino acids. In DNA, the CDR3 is TGTGCCTCCTCCCGGGACAGGGCTACCACTGAAGCTTTCTTT. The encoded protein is CASSRDRATTEAFF.

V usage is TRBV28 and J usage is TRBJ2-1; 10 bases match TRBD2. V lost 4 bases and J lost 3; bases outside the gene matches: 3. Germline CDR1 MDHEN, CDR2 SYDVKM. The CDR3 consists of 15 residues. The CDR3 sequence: CASSSLAGDYNEQFF. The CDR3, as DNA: TGTGCCAGCAGTTCCCTAGCGGGAGACTACAATGAGCAGTTCTTC.

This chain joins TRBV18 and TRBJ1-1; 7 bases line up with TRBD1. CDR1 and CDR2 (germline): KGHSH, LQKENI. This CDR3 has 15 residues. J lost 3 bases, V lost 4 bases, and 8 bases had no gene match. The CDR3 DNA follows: TGTGCCAGCTCACTTACCGACAGGGAGGACACTGAAGCTTTCTTT. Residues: CASSLTDREDTEAFF.

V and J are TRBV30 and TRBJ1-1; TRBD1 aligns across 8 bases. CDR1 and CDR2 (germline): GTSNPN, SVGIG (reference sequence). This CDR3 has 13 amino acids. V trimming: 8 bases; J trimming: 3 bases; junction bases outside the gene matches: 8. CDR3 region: CASFQGAHTEAFF. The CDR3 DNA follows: TGTGCCAGTTTCCAGGGGGCGCACACTGAAGCTTTCTTT. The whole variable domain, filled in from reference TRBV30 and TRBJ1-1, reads SQTIHQWPATLVQPVGSPLSLECTVEGTSNPNLYWYRQAAGRGLQLLFYSVGIGQISSEVPQNLSASRPQDRQFILSSKKLLLSDSGFYLCASFQGAHTEAFFGQGTRLTVV.

The CDR3 nucleotides are TGTGCCAGCAGCGCCTACAGGGGGGTGTACACCTTC. Translated: CASSAYRGVYTF. The V gene is TRBV7-3, the J gene TRBJ1-2; 8 bases align to TRBD1. V dropped 5 bases and J dropped 11; count of bases not matched to a gene: 7. CDR1 and CDR2 from the germline V gene are SGHTA and FQGTGA. The CDR3 loop spans 12 amino acids.

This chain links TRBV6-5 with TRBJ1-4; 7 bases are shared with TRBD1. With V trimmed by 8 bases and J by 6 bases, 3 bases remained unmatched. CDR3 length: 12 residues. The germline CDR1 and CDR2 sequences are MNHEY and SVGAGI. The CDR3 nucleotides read TGTGCCAGCGAGGGGGCAGATGAAAAACTGTTTTTT. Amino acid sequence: CASEGADEKLFF.

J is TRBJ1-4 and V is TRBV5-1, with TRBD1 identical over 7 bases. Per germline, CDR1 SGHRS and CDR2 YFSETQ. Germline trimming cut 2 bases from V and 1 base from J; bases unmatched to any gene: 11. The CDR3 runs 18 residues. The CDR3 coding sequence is TGCGCCAGCAGCTTACGGAACAGGGGAGAAGGAACTAATGAAAAACTGTTTTTT. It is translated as CASSLRNRGEGTNEKLFF.

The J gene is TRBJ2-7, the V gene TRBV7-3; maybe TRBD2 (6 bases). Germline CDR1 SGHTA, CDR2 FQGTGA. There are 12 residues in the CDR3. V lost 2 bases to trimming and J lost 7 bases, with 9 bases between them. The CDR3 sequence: CASSLDSGEQYF. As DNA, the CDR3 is TGTGCCAGCAGCTTAGATAGCGGAGAGCAGTACTTC.

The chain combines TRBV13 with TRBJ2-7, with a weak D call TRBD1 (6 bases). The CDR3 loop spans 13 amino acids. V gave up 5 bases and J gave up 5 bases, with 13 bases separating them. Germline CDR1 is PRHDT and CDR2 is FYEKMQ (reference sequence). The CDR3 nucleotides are TGTGCCAGCAGCCCACAGGGAATCCACGAGCAGTACTTC. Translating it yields CASSPQGIHEQYF.

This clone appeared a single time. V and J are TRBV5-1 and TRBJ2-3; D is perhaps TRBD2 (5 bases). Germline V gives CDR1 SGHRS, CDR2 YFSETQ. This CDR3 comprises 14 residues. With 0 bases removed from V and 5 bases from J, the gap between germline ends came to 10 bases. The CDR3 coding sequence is TGCGCCAGCAGCTTGGGTGAGGGCCAAGATACGCAGTATTTT. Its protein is CASSLGEGQDTQYF.

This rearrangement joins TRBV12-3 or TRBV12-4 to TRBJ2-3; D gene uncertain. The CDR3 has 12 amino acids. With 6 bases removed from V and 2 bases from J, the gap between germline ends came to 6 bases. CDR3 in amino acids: CASSEHTDTQYF. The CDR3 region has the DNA TGTGCCAGCAGCGAACACACAGATACGCAGTATTTT.

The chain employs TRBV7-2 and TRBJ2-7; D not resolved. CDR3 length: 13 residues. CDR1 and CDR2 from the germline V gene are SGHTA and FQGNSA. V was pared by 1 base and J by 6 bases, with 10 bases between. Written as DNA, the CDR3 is TGTGCCAGCAGCTTAGAGACTCTTCTCGAGCAGTACTTC. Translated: CASSLETLLEQYF.

CDR3 amino acids: CASSWTSGRYEQYF. DNA of the CDR3: TGTGCCAGCAGCTGGACTAGCGGGAGGTACGAGCAGTACTTC. The chain employs TRBV7-9 and TRBJ2-7; 14 positions agree with TRBD2. CDR3 size: 14 residues. Germline trimming cut 4 bases from V and 4 bases from J; bases unmatched to any gene: 0. Germline CDR1 SEHNR, CDR2 FQNEAQ (reference sequence).

Written as DNA, the CDR3 is TGTGCCAGCACCTTAGCGGGAACCGGGGAGCTGTTTTTT. As protein: CASTLAGTGELFF. The chain couples TRBV6-6 to TRBJ2-2; 8 bases agree with TRBD2. V was clipped by 7 bases and J by 5 bases; unmatched bases: 3. The CDR3 is made up of 13 amino acids. Germline V gene sequence: CDR1 MNHNY, CDR2 SVGAGI (reference sequence).

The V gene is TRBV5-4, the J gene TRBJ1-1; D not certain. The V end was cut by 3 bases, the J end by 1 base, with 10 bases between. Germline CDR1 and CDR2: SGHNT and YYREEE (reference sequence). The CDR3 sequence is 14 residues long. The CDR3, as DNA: TGTGCCAGCAGCTCCCGTGGGAGGAACACTGAAGCTTTCTTT. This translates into CASSSRGRNTEAFF.

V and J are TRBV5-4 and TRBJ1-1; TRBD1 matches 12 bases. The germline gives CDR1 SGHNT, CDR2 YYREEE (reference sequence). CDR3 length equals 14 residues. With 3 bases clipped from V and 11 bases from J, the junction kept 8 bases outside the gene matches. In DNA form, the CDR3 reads TGTGCCAGCAGCTCGACAGAGGGACAGGGGGCGGCTTTCTTT. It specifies CASSSTEGQGAAFF.

The CDR3 sequence is CASSFTGGPDEQYF. The CDR3 DNA reads TGTGCCAGCAGCTTTACGGGAGGGCCTGACGAGCAGTACTTC. The rearrangement uses TRBV7-3 and TRBJ2-7; 8 bases are a match to TRBD2. Unmatched junction bases numbered 6, after V lost 3 bases and J lost 5 bases. CDR1 and CDR2 from the germline V gene are SGHTA and FQGTGA. There are 14 residues in the CDR3.

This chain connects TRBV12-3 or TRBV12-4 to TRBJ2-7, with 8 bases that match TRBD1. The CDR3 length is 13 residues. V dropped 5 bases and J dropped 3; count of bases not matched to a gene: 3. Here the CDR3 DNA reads TGTGCCAGCAGTCCCGACAGGGGCTACGAGCAGTACTTC. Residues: CASSPDRGYEQYF.

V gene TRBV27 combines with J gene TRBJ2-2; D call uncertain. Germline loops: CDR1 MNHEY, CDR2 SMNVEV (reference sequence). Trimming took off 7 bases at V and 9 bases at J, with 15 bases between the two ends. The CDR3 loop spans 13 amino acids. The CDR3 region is CASTRGDEWELFF. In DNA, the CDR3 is TGTGCCAGCACCAGAGGCGATGAGTGGGAGCTGTTTTTT.

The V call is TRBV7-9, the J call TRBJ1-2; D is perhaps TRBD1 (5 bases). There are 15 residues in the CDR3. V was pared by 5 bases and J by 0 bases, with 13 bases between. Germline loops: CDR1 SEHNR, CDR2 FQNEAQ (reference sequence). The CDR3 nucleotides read TGTGCCAGCAGCCCTGTCCCGACAGCTAACTATGGCTACACCTTC. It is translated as CASSPVPTANYGYTF.

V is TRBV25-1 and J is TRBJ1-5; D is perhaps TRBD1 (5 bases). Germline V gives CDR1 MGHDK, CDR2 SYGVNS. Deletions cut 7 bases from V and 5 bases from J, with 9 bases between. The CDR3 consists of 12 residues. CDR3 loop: CASNKGDQPQHF. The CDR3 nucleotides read TGTGCCAGCAATAAAGGGGATCAGCCCCAGCATTTT.